Only a few counts were recorded for the clone carrying this TCR beta chain. Its target is unknown. Genomic DNA served as template for TCR beta VDJ and CDR3 profiling. TCRdb used MiXCR to reprocess the reads, holding one entry per CDR3 protein. Of about 95,000 distinct CDR3 sequences in the sample, roughly 70% were seen once. Whoever was chosen for sequencing had shown CD8+CD57+ cell expansion by flow cytometry. Severe acquired aplastic anemia was the diagnosis recorded for all patients. The source of the sample is a study of CD8+CD57+ T cells in acquired aplastic anemia. Background on the study: Sorted CD4+ plus CD8+ cells gave DNA averaging about 3.2 ug. Notes on the study in general: About 29 shared CD8+ CDR3s appeared highly expressed within patients' immunodominant clones.

CDR1 GTSNPN and CDR2 SVGIG come from the germline V gene (reference sequence). V was cut by 2 bases and J by 0 bases, with 14 bases left in between. The CDR3 consists of 17 residues. This receptor was obtained from a human donor with aplastic anemia. Sequencing was done on a sample of sorted CD4+, CD8+, or CD8+CD57+ T cells (not recorded which) from PBMCs. This rearrangement joins TRBV30 to TRBJ2-6; D is undetermined. The CDR3 DNA reads TGTGCCTGGAGTAAGGGCCTGAAGAACTCTGGGGCCAACGTCCTGACTTTC. Encoded protein: CAWSKGLKNSGANVLTF.